This T cell receptor (beta chain) derives from a study of T cell repertoires in cytomegalovirus infection. Trimming left V 1 base short and J 1 base short, with 7 bases between. CDR1 LGHNA and CDR2 YNFKEQ come from the germline V gene. The CDR3 sequence is 14 residues long. Concerning this clonotype: Its specificity is unknown.

MiXCR, run by TCRdb on the reads, gives a single entry per CDR3 protein. Of fewer than 1,000,000 distinct CDR3 sequences listed, approximately 33% are singletons. The specimen comprised cultured CD8+ T cells from PBMCs, sampled from culture after CMV antigen stimulation. The receptor was isolated from a human donor in good health (CMV status not recorded). Some clones in this sample may be carry-over from other donors' samples. The chain joins TRBV4-2 to TRBJ1-1; D is undetermined. Here the CDR3 reads CASSQAGQNTEAFF. The CDR3 DNA follows: TGTGCCAGCAGCCAAGCCGGGCAGAACACTGAAGCTTTCTTT.